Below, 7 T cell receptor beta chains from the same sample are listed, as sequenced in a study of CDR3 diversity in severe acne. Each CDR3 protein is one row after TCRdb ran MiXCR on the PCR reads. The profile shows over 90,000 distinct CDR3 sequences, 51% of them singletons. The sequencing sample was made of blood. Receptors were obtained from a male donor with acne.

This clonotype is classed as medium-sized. The CDR3 region is CASSPTPAGVYEQYF. CDR3 sequence (DNA): TGTGCCAGTAGTCCTACCCCTGCAGGGGTCTACGAGCAGTACTTC. This chain connects TRBV19 to TRBJ2-7; possible D gene TRBD1, 6 bases. The CDR3 is 15 amino acids. Germline CDR1 is LNHDA and CDR2 is SQIVND (reference sequence). V was cut by 5 bases and J by 3 bases, with 17 bases left in between. The entire variable domain, with the rest obtained from reference TRBV19 and TRBJ2-7, is as follows: DGGITQSPKYLFRKEGQNVTLSCEQNLNHDAMYWYRQDPGQGLRLIYYSQIVNDFQKGDIAEGYSVSREKKESFPLTVTSAQKNPTAFYLCASSPTPAGVYEQYFGPGTRLTVT.

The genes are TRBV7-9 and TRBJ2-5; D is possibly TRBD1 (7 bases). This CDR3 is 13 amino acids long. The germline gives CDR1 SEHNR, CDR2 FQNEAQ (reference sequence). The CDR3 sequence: CAVRQGGWEAQYF. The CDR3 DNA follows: TGTGCAGTTCGCCAGGGGGGTTGGGAGGCCCAGTACTTC.

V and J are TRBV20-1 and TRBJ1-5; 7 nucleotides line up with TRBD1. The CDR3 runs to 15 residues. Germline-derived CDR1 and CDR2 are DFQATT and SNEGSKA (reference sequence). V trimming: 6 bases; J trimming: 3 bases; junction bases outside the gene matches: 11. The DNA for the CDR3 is TGCAGTGCCGGCCCCAGACAGGGCCCCAATCAGCCCCAGCATTTT. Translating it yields CSAGPRQGPNQPQHF.

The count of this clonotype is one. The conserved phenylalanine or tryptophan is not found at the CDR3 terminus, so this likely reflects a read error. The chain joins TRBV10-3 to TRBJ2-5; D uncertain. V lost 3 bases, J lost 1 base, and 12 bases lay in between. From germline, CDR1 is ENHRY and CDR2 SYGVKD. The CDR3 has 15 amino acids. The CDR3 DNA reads TGTGCCATCAGTGAACCGTTGGGCGGCCAAGAGACCCAGTACCTC. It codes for CAISEPLGGQETQYL.

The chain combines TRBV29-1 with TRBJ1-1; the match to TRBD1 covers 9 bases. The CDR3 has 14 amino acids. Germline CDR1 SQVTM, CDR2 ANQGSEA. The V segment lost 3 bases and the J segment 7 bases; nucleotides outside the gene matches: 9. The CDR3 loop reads CSVDPAGTGLEAFF. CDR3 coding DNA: TGCAGCGTTGATCCGGCGGGGACAGGGCTTGAAGCTTTCTTT.

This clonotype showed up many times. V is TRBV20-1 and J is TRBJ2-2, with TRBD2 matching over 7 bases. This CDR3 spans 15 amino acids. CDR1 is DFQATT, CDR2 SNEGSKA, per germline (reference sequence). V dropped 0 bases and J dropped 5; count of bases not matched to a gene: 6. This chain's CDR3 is CSARDPGLETGELFF. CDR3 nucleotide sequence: TGCAGTGCTAGAGATCCCGGACTAGAGACCGGGGAGCTGTTTTTT.

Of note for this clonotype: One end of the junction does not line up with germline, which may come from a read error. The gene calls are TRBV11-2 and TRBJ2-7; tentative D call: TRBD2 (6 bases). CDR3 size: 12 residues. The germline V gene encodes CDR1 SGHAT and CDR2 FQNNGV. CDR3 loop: CASINFDWEAVF. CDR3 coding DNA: TGTGCCAGCATCAACTTCGACTGGGAGGCCGTCTTC.